This T cell receptor (beta chain) was sequenced for a study of cytomegalovirus exposure and HLA in healthy donors. Study results and limitations: High sensitivity and specificity were reportedly achieved when the classifier diagnosed cytomegalovirus status. Other equally common chains were less clonally expanded than HLA-associated TCR beta chains, a later analysis showed.

V was shortened by 2 bases and J by 0 bases, with 11 bases between the two germline ends. Germline CDR1 is SEHNR and CDR2 is FQNEAQ (reference sequence). The CDR3 has 17 residues. In the case of this clone: The antigen remains unidentified.

PCR amplification relied on 60 Vbeta primers (plus 13 Jbeta primers). Sequencing was performed with immunoSEQ multiplex PCR; in TCRdb, only in-frame clones are kept and a portion is missing. The data show roughly 170,000 clones, approximately 84% seen once. The rearrangement uses TRBV7-9 and TRBJ2-6, with D possibly TRBD2 on 6 matching bases. The sequence came from a man aged 25-45 years in good health and CMV-seronegative. Sequencing input: PBMCs. The CDR3 nucleotides are TGTGCCAGCAGCTTACCGGGACTGAACTCTGGGGCCAACGTCCTGACTTTC. It encodes CASSLPGLNSGANVLTF.